This entry concerns a single T cell receptor beta chain. Its antigen remains unknown. This record belongs to a study of regulatory T cells in long-lasting Graves disease. iRepertoire HTBI primers and Arm-PCR of CDR3 regions built TCR beta libraries. TCRdb independently ran MiXCR on the multiplex PCR reads; one entry per CDR3 protein. The sample has 580,000 or so distinct CDR3 sequences, roughly a sixth seen once; the top ten hold approximately 12%. General study results and limits: In persistent patients, shared public clonotypes (roughly 3,000) outnumbered those in new patients (approximately 880). Persistent cases favored TRBV28, TRBJ1-2 and TRBJ2-5. Persistent cases of Graves' showed reduced TCR diversity relative to newly diagnosed patients.

The time point here: newly diagnosed GD, antithyroid drugs for less than 3 months. Researchers made the TCR library from RNA that was extracted from PBMCs. This CDR3 has 15 amino acids. Germline CDR1 is MDHEN and CDR2 is SYDVKM. V gave up 4 bases and J gave up 2 bases; unmatched junction bases: 5. These data also formed part of another study, on T cells in Graves' hyperthyroidism and ophthalmopathy. That report notes: The TCR CDR3 was amplified in a first-round RT-PCR using the HTBI primer set.

The TCR comes from a man between 18 and 35 years old with Graves disease. V and J are TRBV28 and TRBJ2-7; 10 bases match TRBD1. Sequencing used peripheral blood mononuclear cells (PBMCs), obtained at new diagnosis, from a patient treated with antithyroid drugs. In nucleotides, the CDR3 is TGTGCCAGCAGTTATCCGGGACAGGGGCCCTACGAGCAGTACTTC. Amino acids: CASSYPGQGPYEQYF.